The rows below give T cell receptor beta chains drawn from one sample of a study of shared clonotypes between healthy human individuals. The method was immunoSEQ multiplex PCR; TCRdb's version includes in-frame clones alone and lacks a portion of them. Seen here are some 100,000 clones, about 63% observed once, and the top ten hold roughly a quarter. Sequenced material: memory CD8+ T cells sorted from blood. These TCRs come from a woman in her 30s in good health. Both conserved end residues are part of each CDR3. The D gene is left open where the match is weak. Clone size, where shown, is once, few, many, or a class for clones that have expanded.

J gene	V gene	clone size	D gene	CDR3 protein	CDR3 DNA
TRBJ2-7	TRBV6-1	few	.	CATLLTGQGIWEQYF	TGTGCCACCTTACTGACCGGGCAGGGGATATGGGAGCAGTACTTC
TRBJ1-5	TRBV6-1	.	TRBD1	CASMGDSHSNQPQHF	TGTGCCAGCATGGGGGACAGCCATAGCAATCAGCCCCAGCATTTT
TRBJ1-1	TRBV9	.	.	CASSLSWGNTEAFF	TGTGCCAGCAGCCTCTCTTGGGGTAACACTGAAGCTTTCTTT
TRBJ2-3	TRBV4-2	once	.	CASSARSRDFPPDTQYF	TGTGCCAGCAGCGCTAGGTCTCGGGACTTTCCACCCGATACGCAGTATTTT
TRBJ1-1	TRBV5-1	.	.	CASSLEQLHMNTEAFF	TGCGCCAGCAGCTTGGAACAGCTTCACATGAACACTGAAGCTTTCTTT
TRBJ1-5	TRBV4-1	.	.	CASSQGRRNQPQHF	TGCGCCAGCAGCCAAGGACGGCGAAATCAGCCCCAGCATTTT
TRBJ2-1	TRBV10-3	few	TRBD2	CAISNGGGGSYNEQFF	TGTGCCATCAGCAACGGGGGGGGAGGATCCTACAATGAGCAGTTCTTC
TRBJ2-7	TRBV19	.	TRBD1	CASSRQGVGEQYF	TGTGCCAGTAGCCGACAGGGGGTCGGAGAGCAGTACTTC
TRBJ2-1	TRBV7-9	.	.	CASSLAVLEQFF	TGTGCCAGCAGCTTAGCGGTGCTTGAGCAGTTCTTC
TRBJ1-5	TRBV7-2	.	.	CASSPSLPYSNQPQHF	TGTGCCAGCAGCCCAAGTTTGCCCTATAGCAATCAGCCCCAGCATTTT
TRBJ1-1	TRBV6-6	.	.	CASRAREGSTEAFF	TGTGCCAGCAGGGCCCGGGAGGGTAGCACTGAAGCTTTCTTT
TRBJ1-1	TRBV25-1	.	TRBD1	CASSGRQGFNNLEAFF	TGTGCCAGCAGTGGCCGACAGGGCTTCAACAACCTTGAAGCTTTCTTT
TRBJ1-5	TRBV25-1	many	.	CASSTRDTESNQPQHF	TGTGCCAGCTCTACTCGGGACACCGAGTCGAATCAGCCCCAGCATTTT
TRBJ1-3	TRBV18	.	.	CASSPDRGGTSGNTIYF	TGTGCCAGCTCTCCCGACCGGGGCGGAACCTCTGGAAACACCATATATTTT
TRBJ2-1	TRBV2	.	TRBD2	CASSFREGSYNEQFF	TGTGCCAGCAGTTTCCGGGAGGGCTCCTACAATGAGCAGTTCTTC
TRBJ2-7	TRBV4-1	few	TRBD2	CASSQGGGRLYEQYF	TGCGCCAGCAGCCAAGGGGGCGGGAGGCTGTACGAGCAGTACTTC
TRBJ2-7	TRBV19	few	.	CASSMRGASYEQYF	TGTGCCAGTAGTATGAGGGGGGCCTCCTACGAGCAGTACTTC
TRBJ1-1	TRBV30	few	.	CAWSVDSRLTEAFF	TGTGCCTGGAGTGTGGATAGTCGGTTGACTGAAGCTTTCTTT
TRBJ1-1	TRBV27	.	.	CASSLSEGGQAFF	TGTGCCAGCAGTTTAAGCGAGGGTGGGCAAGCTTTCTTT
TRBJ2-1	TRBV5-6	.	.	CASSSGPGEDYNEQFF	TGTGCCAGCAGCTCCGGACCCGGGGAGGATTACAATGAGCAGTTCTTC
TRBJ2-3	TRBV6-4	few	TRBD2	CASSDSVAGGTDTQYF	TGTGCCAGCAGTGACTCCGTAGCGGGCGGCACAGATACGCAGTATTTT
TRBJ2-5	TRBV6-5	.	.	CASRAQGRETQYF	TGTGCCAGCAGGGCCCAGGGTAGGGAGACCCAGTACTTC
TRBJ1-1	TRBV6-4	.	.	CASSPGDMNTEAFF	TGTGCCAGCAGTCCCGGGGATATGAACACTGAAGCTTTCTTT
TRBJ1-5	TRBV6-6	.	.	CASSPGRVNQPQHF	TGTGCCAGCAGCCCCGGACGGGTTAATCAGCCCCAGCATTTT
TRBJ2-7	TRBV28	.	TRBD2	CASSGLAAEQYF	TGTGCCAGCAGCGGACTAGCGGCCGAGCAGTACTTC
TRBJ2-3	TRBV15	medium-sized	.	CATSSGAEITDTQYF	TGTGCCACCAGCAGCGGAGCGGAGATCACAGATACGCAGTATTTT
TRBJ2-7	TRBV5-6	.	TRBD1	CASSFTGGSYEQYF	TGTGCCAGCAGCTTCACAGGGGGCTCCTACGAGCAGTACTTC
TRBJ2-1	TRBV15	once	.	CATSRDRLASGSSYNEQFF	TGTGCCACCAGCAGAGATAGGTTGGCTAGTGGTAGCTCCTACAATGAGCAGTTCTTC
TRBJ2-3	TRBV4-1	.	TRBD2	CASSRGAGAGDTQYF	TGCGCCAGCAGTAGAGGGGCGGGAGCTGGAGATACGCAGTATTTT
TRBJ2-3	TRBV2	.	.	CASKQEPSSTDTQYF	TGTGCCAGCAAACAGGAGCCATCTAGCACAGATACGCAGTATTTT
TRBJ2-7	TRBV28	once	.	CASSPKLWMGPLSSYEQYF	TGTGCCAGCAGCCCAAAACTTTGGATGGGTCCACTTAGCTCCTACGAGCAGTACTTC
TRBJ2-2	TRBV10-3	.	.	CAISEGELGELFF	TGTGCCATCAGTGAGGGGGAGCTCGGGGAGCTGTTTTTT
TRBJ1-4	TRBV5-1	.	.	CASSFRATNEKLFF	TGCGCCAGCAGCTTCAGGGCAACTAATGAAAAACTGTTTTTT
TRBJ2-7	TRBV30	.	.	CAWNPGGGGKQYF	TGTGCCTGGAATCCAGGGGGCGGGGGTAAGCAGTACTTC
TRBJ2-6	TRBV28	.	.	CASSFESGANVLTF	TGTGCCAGCAGTTTTGAGTCTGGGGCCAACGTCCTGACTTTC
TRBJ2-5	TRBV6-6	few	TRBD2	CASSYKREGLETQYF	TGTGCCAGCAGTTACAAGCGGGAGGGCCTCGAGACCCAGTACTTC
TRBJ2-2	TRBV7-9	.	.	CASSTDPLLNTGELFF	TGTGCCAGCAGCACGGATCCTCTACTAAACACCGGGGAGCTGTTTTTT
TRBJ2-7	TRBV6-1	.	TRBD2	CASSLREGLFEQYF	TGTGCCAGCAGTTTGCGGGAGGGCCTCTTCGAGCAGTACTTC
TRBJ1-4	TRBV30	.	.	CAWSVLQGLGEKLFF	TGTGCCTGGAGTGTACTCCAGGGTCTTGGTGAAAAACTGTTTTTT
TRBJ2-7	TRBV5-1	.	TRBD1	CASSLTGGYEQYF	TGCGCCAGCAGCCTGACAGGGGGCTACGAGCAGTACTTC
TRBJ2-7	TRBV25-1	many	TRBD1	CASSESGTAPYEQYF	TGTGCCAGCAGTGAGTCCGGGACAGCCCCCTACGAGCAGTACTTC
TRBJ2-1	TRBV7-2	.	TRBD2	CASSPQRDSYNEQFF	TGTGCCAGCAGCCCCCAGCGGGACTCCTACAATGAGCAGTTCTTC
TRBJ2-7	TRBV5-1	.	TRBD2	CASSPGTRTFEQYF	TGCGCCAGCAGCCCCGGGACTAGAACCTTCGAGCAGTACTTC
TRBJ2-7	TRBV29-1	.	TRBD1	CSVGTGGFREQYF	TGTAGCGTGGGGACAGGGGGATTTCGCGAGCAGTACTTC
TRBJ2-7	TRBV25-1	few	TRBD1	CASRPGQGYEQYF	TGTGCCAGCAGGCCGGGACAGGGCTACGAGCAGTACTTC
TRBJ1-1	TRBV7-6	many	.	CASSLTAESTEAFF	TGTGCCAGCAGCTTAACGGCAGAGAGCACTGAAGCTTTCTTT
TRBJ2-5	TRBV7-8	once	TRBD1	CASSSRQGVAQETQYF	TGTGCCAGCAGCTCGAGACAGGGGGTGGCCCAAGAGACCCAGTACTTC
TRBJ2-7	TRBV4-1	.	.	CASSLQGLNYEQYF	TGCGCCAGCAGCCTACAGGGACTGAACTACGAGCAGTACTTC
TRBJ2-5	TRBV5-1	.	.	CASSSNIRASRETQYF	TGCGCCAGCAGCTCCAATATTCGGGCTAGCCGTGAGACCCAGTACTTC
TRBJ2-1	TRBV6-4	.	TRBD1	CASSDVDRGPNEQFF	TGTGCCAGCAGTGACGTCGACAGGGGGCCAAATGAGCAGTTCTTC
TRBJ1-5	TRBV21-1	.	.	CASSKSRRVRGGSNQPQHF	TGTGCCAGCAGCAAAAGTCGCAGGGTAAGGGGTGGGAGCAATCAGCCCCAGCATTTT
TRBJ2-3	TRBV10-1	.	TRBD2	CASSARTSGLDTQYF	TGCGCCAGCAGCGCCCGGACTAGCGGACTGGATACGCAGTATTTT
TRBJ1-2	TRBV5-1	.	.	CASSLEGGLQPYTF	TGCGCCAGCAGCTTGGAGGGGGGCCTCCAACCCTACACCTTC
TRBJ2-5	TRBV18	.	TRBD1	CASSPWDSQETQYF	TGTGCCAGCTCACCGTGGGACAGCCAAGAGACCCAGTACTTC
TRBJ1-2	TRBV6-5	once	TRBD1	CASRKEGAPNYGYTF	TGTGCCAGCAGAAAAGAGGGGGCCCCTAACTATGGCTACACCTTC
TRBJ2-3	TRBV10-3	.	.	CAISEPLQTPAPRTDTQYF	TGTGCCATCAGTGAGCCACTCCAAACCCCAGCCCCCCGCACAGATACGCAGTATTTT
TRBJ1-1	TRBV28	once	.	CASSLGPNRKNTEAFF	TGTGCCAGCAGTTTAGGTCCAAACAGAAAGAACACTGAAGCTTTCTTT
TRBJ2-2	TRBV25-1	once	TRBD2	CASSGTSDTGELFF	TGTGCCAGCAGTGGGACTAGCGACACCGGGGAGCTGTTTTTT
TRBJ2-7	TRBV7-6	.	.	CASSLEVRGEQYF	TGTGCCAGCAGCTTAGAGGTCAGGGGAGAGCAGTACTTC
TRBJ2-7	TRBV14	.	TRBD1	CASSQDRDREYF	TGTGCCAGCAGCCAAGATCGAGACAGGGAGTACTTC